Below, 15 T cell receptor beta chains from the same sample are listed, as sequenced in a study of shared clonotypes between healthy human individuals. Only in-frame clones appear in the TCRdb table, and some are missing; sequencing was by immunoSEQ multiplex PCR. The profile shows 170,000 or so clones, roughly 70% of them singletons. Sequenced material: memory CD4+ T cells sorted from blood. Regarding subset: CD45RA-negative fraction. The origin of the receptors is a man aged 25 to 45 in good health.

This chain uses TRBV19 with TRBJ1-2; D not resolved. V was clipped by 6 bases and J by 4 bases, with 9 bases between them. From germline, CDR1 is LNHDA and CDR2 SQIVND (reference sequence). CDR3 size: 12 residues. CDR3 sequence reads: CASSLRSYGYTF. CDR3 DNA: TGTGCCAGTAGCCTTCGATCCTATGGCTACACCTTC. The variable domain in full, with the rest retrieved from reference TRBV19 and TRBJ1-2, is DGGITQSPKYLFRKEGQNVTLSCEQNLNHDAMYWYRQDPGQGLRLIYYSQIVNDFQKGDIAEGYSVSREKKESFPLTVTSAQKNPTAFYLCASSLRSYGYTFGSGTRLTVV.

The rearrangement links TRBV10-1 to TRBJ2-7; 13 nucleotides line up with TRBD2. CDR3 size: 17 residues. Germline CDR1 is WNHNN and CDR2 is SYGVQD (reference sequence). Unmatched junction bases numbered 6, after V lost 0 bases and J lost 4 bases. This CDR3 reads CASSESGLAGSWYEQYF. CDR3 DNA sequence: TGCGCCAGCAGTGAGTCGGGACTAGCGGGGAGTTGGTACGAGCAGTACTTC.

The V gene is TRBV6-6, the J gene TRBJ1-1, with D unresolved. With 8 bases removed from V and 3 bases from J, the gap between germline ends came to 13 bases. This CDR3 has 13 residues. Per germline, CDR1 MNHNY and CDR2 SVGAGI (reference sequence). The CDR3 is CASGTEGDTEAFF. Written as DNA, the CDR3 is TGTGCCAGCGGCACGGAGGGAGACACTGAAGCTTTCTTT.

V and J are TRBV7-2 and TRBJ1-2, with D unclear. V shed 5 bases and J shed 3 bases, with 10 bases lying between them. Germline assignment: CDR1 SGHTA and CDR2 FQGNSA. The CDR3 sequence is 13 residues long. CDR3 bases: TGTGCCAGCAGCCCTCCTTACGACTATGGCTACACCTTC. Protein: CASSPPYDYGYTF. Together with reference TRBV7-2 and TRBJ1-2, the CDR3 gives the full variable domain: GAGVSQSPSNKVTEKGKDVELRCDPISGHTALYWYRQSLGQGLEFLIYFQGNSAPDKSGLPSDRFSAERTGGSVSTLTIQRTQQEDSAVYLCASSPPYDYGYTFGSGTRLTVV.

On this clone: One junction end does not reproduce the germline sequence, and a read error may be involved. The rearrangement links TRBV5-4 to TRBJ2-2; unclear D gene. This CDR3 contains 15 residues. Germline V gene lookup returns CDR1 SGHNT and CDR2 YYREEE (reference sequence). The CDR3 region has the DNA TGTGCCAGCAGCGCGGTAGGGTCGAACGCCGGGGAGCTGTTTTTT. This sequence encodes CASSAVGSNAGELFF. The complete variable domain, with remaining parts taken from reference TRBV5-4 and TRBJ2-2, reads ETGVTQSPTHLIKTRGQQVTLRCSSQSGHNTVSWYQQALGQGPQFIFQYYREEENGRGNFPPRFSGLQFPNYSSELNVNALELDDSALYLCASSAVGSNAGELFFGEGSRLTVL.

V gene TRBV30 combines with J gene TRBJ2-1, with no clear D. Germline V gene sequence: CDR1 GTSNPN, CDR2 SVGIG (reference sequence). The CDR3 extends over 11 amino acids. The V gene lost 2 bases and the J gene lost 15 bases, with 14 bases spanning the gap. CDR3 bases: TGTGCCTGGAGTACAGAGCGTGTTCTGTTCTTC. Its translation is CAWSTERVLFF.

The J gene is TRBJ2-1, the V gene TRBV7-9; D unresolved. Germline loops: CDR1 SEHNR, CDR2 FQNEAQ (reference sequence). This CDR3 has 16 amino acids. V gave up 4 bases and J gave up 5 bases, with 18 bases separating them. The CDR3 DNA reads as TGTGCCAGCAGCTCCAGAGGCGGCGGCCCCCACAATGAGCAGTTCTTC. Protein: CASSSRGGGPHNEQFF.

J is TRBJ2-4 and V is TRBV5-4; 11 positions match TRBD2. Germline values: CDR1 SGHNT, CDR2 YYREEE (reference sequence). J was trimmed by 6 bases and V by 4 bases; bases with no gene match: 6. This CDR3 region has 15 residues. The CDR3 protein is CASSPTSGSINIQYF. The CDR3, as DNA: TGTGCCAGCAGCCCTACTAGCGGGAGTATAAACATTCAGTACTTC.

This clone occurred many times. The V and J genes are TRBV7-6 and TRBJ2-2, with TRBD1 identical over 9 bases. The V and J ends lost 5 bases and 4 bases, in that order; junction bases with no gene match: 8. This CDR3 contains 16 residues. Germline lookup yields CDR1 SGHVS and CDR2 FNYEAQ. CDR3 in amino acids: CASSVTGGRSTGELFF. CDR3 nucleotides: TGTGCCAGCAGCGTAACAGGGGGCCGGAGCACCGGGGAGCTGTTTTTT.

DNA of the CDR3: TGTGCCAGCAGCCCGGGGCTGCTTACAGCCAACGTCCTGACTTTC. This codes for CASSPGLLTANVLTF. J is TRBJ2-6 and V is TRBV5-5; the D gene could be TRBD1 or TRBD2 (5 bases each). This CDR3 has 15 residues. Germline V gives CDR1 SGHKS, CDR2 YYEKEE (reference sequence). Trimming left V 4 bases short and J 7 bases short, with 15 bases between.

This clone was counted between two and nine times. The chain couples TRBV19 to TRBJ2-2; D possibly uses TRBD1 or TRBD2 (5 bases each). The CDR3 is 17 amino acids. The germline V and J ends were trimmed by 8 bases and 4 bases, with 23 bases remaining between them. Germline lookup yields CDR1 LNHDA and CDR2 SQIVND (reference sequence). CDR3 bases: TGTGCCAGTTTTAACTCAGGGAGACTATGGAGCACCGGGGAGCTGTTTTTT. Translated: CASFNSGRLWSTGELFF.

The chain joins TRBV5-1 to TRBJ2-5, with D perhaps being TRBD1 or TRBD2 (5 bases each). Germline CDR1 reads SGHRS; CDR2 reads YFSETQ. V lost 4 bases, J lost 4 bases, and 17 bases lay in between. This CDR3 has 15 residues. DNA of the CDR3: TGCGCCAGCAGCCGGAACCCATTTGGGGGAGAGACCCAGTACTTC. Protein: CASSRNPFGGETQYF. The complete variable domain, with remaining parts taken from reference TRBV5-1 and TRBJ2-5, reads KAGVTQTPRYLIKTRGQQVTLSCSPISGHRSVSWYQQTPGQGLQFLFEYFSETQRNKGNFPGRFSGRQFSNSRSEMNVSTLELGDSALYLCASSRNPFGGETQYFGPGTRLLVL.

The chain has TRBV6-1 and TRBJ2-5, with D hard to call. V lost 4 bases, J lost 2 bases, and 11 bases lay in between. Germline V gene lookup returns CDR1 MNHNS and CDR2 SASEGT. The CDR3 loop spans 14 amino acids. CDR3 amino acids: CASSVPPRQETQYF. The DNA of the CDR3 is TGTGCCAGCAGTGTGCCGCCAAGACAAGAGACCCAGTACTTC.

V and J are TRBV11-3 and TRBJ1-2; D is ambiguous. Trimming left V 7 bases short and J 2 bases short, with 5 bases between. Germline CDR1 is SGHNT and CDR2 is YENEEA. The CDR3 consists of 11 residues. The CDR3, as DNA: TGTGCCAGCAACCGCAACTATGGCTACACCTTC. Translating it yields CASNRNYGYTF. Filled out from reference TRBV11-3 and TRBJ1-2, the complete variable domain reads EAGVVQSPRYKIIEKKQPVAFWCNPISGHNTLYWYLQNLGQGPELLIRYENEEAVDDSQLPKDRFSAERLKGVDSTLKIQPAELGDSAVYLCASNRNYGYTFGSGTRLTVV.

The rearrangement links TRBV19 to TRBJ1-1; TRBD1 matches at 8 bases. Germline CDR1 reads LNHDA; CDR2 reads SQIVND (reference sequence). V gave up 6 bases and J gave up 8 bases; unmatched junction bases: 14. This CDR3 is built from 15 residues. The CDR3 coding sequence is TGTGCCAGTAGCCAATCCCGTACAGGGGGTTTAGAAGCTTTCTTT. This codes for CASSQSRTGGLEAFF.